A selection of T cell receptor beta chains follows, all from one sample in a study of Graves' ophthalmopathy and Graves' hyperthyroidism. MiXCR, applied by TCRdb to the multiplex PCR reads, yields one record per CDR3 protein. The table lists over a million distinct CDR3 sequences, less than 45% of them singletons. Sample: peripheral blood or thyroid tissue (not recorded which). These receptors came from an adult man with Graves' hyperthyroidism. Each CDR3 is given with its conserved first and last residue. Fields, in order: D gene, V gene, J gene, clone size, CDR3 DNA, CDR3 protein. D genes are given only for firm matches. Size is omitted from some rows. Given values are once, few, many or a class for expanded clones.

.	TRBV7-2	TRBJ2-7	.	TGTGCCAGCAGCCCGGTAGCGGAAACCGGGGAGCAGTACTTC	CASSPVAETGEQYF
.	TRBV5-6	TRBJ1-3	.	TGTGCCAGCAGCTTTTTAATCACAGGGATTGGAAACACCATATATTTT	CASSFLITGIGNTIYF
.	TRBV4-1	TRBJ1-2	many	TGCGCCAGCAGCCAAGAGCTGACGTATGGCTACACCTTC	CASSQELTYGYTF
.	TRBV7-9	TRBJ2-7	many	TGTGCCAGCAGCCGGACAAGCACCTACGAGCAGTACTTC	CASSRTSTYEQYF
TRBD2	TRBV2	TRBJ2-2	.	TGTGCCAGCAGTATGACTAGCGGGACCGCCGGGGAGCTGTTTTTT	CASSMTSGTAGELFF
TRBD1	TRBV29-1	TRBJ2-7	.	TGCAGCGTCCGGACAGGGGGTTACGGGCAGTACTTC	CSVRTGGYGQYF
TRBD1	TRBV19	TRBJ1-5	many	TGTGCCAGTAGTTCGTACAGGGGGGGAAGCAATCAGCCCCAGCATTTT	CASSSYRGGSNQPQHF
TRBD1	TRBV6-6	TRBJ2-5	many	TGTGCCAGCAGTAACACAGGGGCGCGAGTGGAGACCCAGTACTTC	CASSNTGARVETQYF
TRBD1	TRBV14	TRBJ2-7	.	TGTGCCAGCAGCCAAGATGACAGGGTACTGGGCGAGCAGTACTTC	CASSQDDRVLGEQYF
.	TRBV20-1	TRBJ1-3	few	TGCAGTGCTGGCTTGACACGAAGCTCTGGAAACACCATATATTTT	CSAGLTRSSGNTIYF
.	TRBV20-1	TRBJ2-7	many	TGCAGTGTGGGTCATAGCTCCTACGAGCAGTACTTC	CSVGHSSYEQYF
.	TRBV5-6	TRBJ2-7	.	TGTGCCAGCAGCACCCCGCTATGGTACGAGCAGTACTTC	CASSTPLWYEQYF
.	TRBV20-1	TRBJ2-5	many	TGCAGTGCTAGACCATGGACCGAGAGGCAAGAGACCCAGTACTTC	CSARPWTERQETQYF
.	TRBV5-1	TRBJ1-3	few	TGCGCCAGCAGCGGTGGGACCGACACCTCTGGAAACACCATATATTTT	CASSGGTDTSGNTIYF
.	TRBV6-5	TRBJ2-5	.	TGTGCCAGCAGTGATACAGGGCAGGGAGAGACCCAGTACTTC	CASSDTGQGETQYF
TRBD1	TRBV9	TRBJ2-5	.	TGTGCCAGCAGCGTACAGGCAGGGGGAGAGGCCCAGTACTTC	CASSVQAGGEAQYF
.	TRBV2	TRBJ2-7	.	TGTGCCAGCAGTGCGAAAAAAGCCCCCTACGAGCAGTACTTC	CASSAKKAPYEQYF
TRBD1	TRBV27	TRBJ1-2	.	TGTGCCAGCAGCCTAGAGGGGGCGCGTGGCTATGGCTACACCTTC	CASSLEGARGYGYTF
.	TRBV7-9	TRBJ2-5	.	TGTGCCAGCAGTTTCAGGGAACTTGGGCCCCAGTACTTC	CASSFRELGPQYF
.	TRBV15	TRBJ1-2	many	TGTGCCACCAGCAGAGGAGAGGGGACCAACTATGGCTACACCTTC	CATSRGEGTNYGYTF
.	TRBV10-3	TRBJ1-5	many	TGTGCCATCAGTGACACAGGAGACAATCAGCCCCAGCATTTT	CAISDTGDNQPQHF
TRBD1	TRBV7-9	TRBJ1-1	many	TGTGCCAGCAGCTTAGAACAGGGGGCTTTCTTT	CASSLEQGAFF
.	TRBV13	TRBJ2-7	.	TGTGCCAGCAGCTTTGTTGGACAGTACGAGCAGTACTTC	CASSFVGQYEQYF
.	TRBV29-1	TRBJ1-1	many	TGCAGCGTTGAATGGGGGGAAGCTTTCTTT	CSVEWGEAFF
.	TRBV10-1	TRBJ2-5	few	TGCGCCAGCAGTGACCCAAGGACCCAAGAGACCCAGTACTTC	CASSDPRTQETQYF
TRBD1	TRBV7-9	TRBJ2-2	.	TGCGCCAGCAACCATTACAGGGGGCATACCGGGGAGCTGTTTTTT	CASNHYRGHTGELFF
.	TRBV7-8	TRBJ2-5	many	TGTGCCAGCAGCTTAATGTCAGAAGAGACCCAGTACTTC	CASSLMSEETQYF
.	TRBV24-1	TRBJ2-6	.	TGTGCCACCAGTGATTTGCGGTCCGGGGACAACGTCCTGACTTTC	CATSDLRSGDNVLTF
TRBD1	TRBV10-3	TRBJ1-6	.	TGTGCCAGCAGTGAGTCCGGGACAGATTATTCACCCCTCCACTTT	CASSESGTDYSPLHF
.	TRBV20-1	TRBJ2-2	once	TGCAGTGCTAGACCCCGGTGGCAAACCGGGGAGCTGTTTTTT	CSARPRWQTGELFF
.	TRBV29-1	TRBJ1-1	many	TGCAGCTTAAATCGGGGGGCTACGAACACTGAAGCTTTCTTT	CSLNRGATNTEAFF
.	TRBV5-8	TRBJ1-4	many	TGTGCCAGCAGCATCAACCAGGAAAAACTGTTTTTT	CASSINQEKLFF
.	TRBV20-1	TRBJ2-5	.	TGCAGTGCGCGCAGGAACAGGGATTTAGAGACCCAGTACTTC	CSARRNRDLETQYF
.	TRBV29-1	TRBJ2-7	.	TGCAGCGTTGACACAGGGAAAAGGTACGAGCAGTACTTC	CSVDTGKRYEQYF
.	TRBV12-3/TRBV12-4	TRBJ2-7	few	TGTGCCAGCAGCTCGTTCGTCCGATTGGGCGAGCAGTACTTC	CASSSFVRLGEQYF